Each of the 2 T cell receptor beta chains below was sequenced from the same sample in a study of identical twins. MiXCR, run by TCRdb on the 5' RACE reads, gives a single entry per CDR3 protein. The sample contains some 900,000 distinct CDR3 sequences, around 12% of which appear only once. Separately, the same data were catalogued under a study of yellow fever vaccine responses in identical twins.

Sequencing was performed on PBMCs. These receptors all come from a woman between 18 and 29 years old in good health.

This clonotype was detected many times. This chain joins TRBV3-1 and TRBJ2-7; unclear D gene. The CDR3 loop spans 15 amino acids. Germline values: CDR1 LGHDT, CDR2 YNNKEL (reference sequence). The V end was cut by 1 base, the J end by 5 bases, with 15 bases between. The CDR3 DNA follows: TGTGCCAGCAGCCAAGTCGTGGGAATTAACGACGAGCAGTACTTC. Its protein is CASSQVVGINDEQYF.

This clonotype was seen many times. This chain uses TRBV3-1 with TRBJ2-3; D gene ambiguous. Germline values: CDR1 LGHDT, CDR2 YNNKEL (reference sequence). The CDR3 sequence is 13 residues long. Trimming took 0 bases from V and 4 from J, leaving 5 bases between them. The chain's CDR3 is CASSQDKPDTQYF. The CDR3 DNA sequence: TGTGCCAGCAGCCAAGATAAACCAGATACGCAGTATTTT.